This T cell receptor beta chain was identified in a study of identical twins. Looked up from germline, CDR1 is KGHDR and CDR2 is SFDVKD. V was pared by 0 bases and J by 4 bases, with 8 bases between. This CDR3 has 14 residues. TCRdb ran MiXCR on the 5' RACE reads and lists one entry per CDR3 protein. The table has approximately 500,000 distinct CDR3 sequences, about 15% seen once; the top ten hold around 0.48%. In addition, the sample was reused for a study of yellow fever vaccine responses in identical twins.

This chain links TRBV24-1 with TRBJ2-5; no clear D. The sequence derives from a woman between 18 and 29 years old in good health. The specimen sequenced was CD4+ T cells sorted from blood. This chain's CDR3 is CATSDLETRETQYF. CDR3 sequence (DNA): TGTGCCACCAGTGATTTGGAGACAAGAGAGACCCAGTACTTC.